The TCR beta chain described here comes from a study of cytomegalovirus exposure and HLA in healthy donors. The germline V gene encodes CDR1 LNHDA and CDR2 SQIVND (reference sequence). The CDR3 spans 12 residues. V was clipped by 4 bases and J by 14 bases, with 17 bases between them. The study's findings and limits: Prediction of most subjects' HLA-A and HLA-B alleles by TCR beta sequences was reportedly accurate.

Primers for the PCR totalled 60 Vbeta and 13 Jbeta. Some clones are missing from TCRdb's copy, which holds only in-frame ones; the method was immunoSEQ multiplex PCR. The sample holds over 150,000 clones, roughly 80% seen once. In regard to this clone: Its specificity is not known.

The sequence was obtained from a woman aged 30 to 39 in good health and CMV-seropositive. Sequenced material: PBMCs. The chain has TRBV19 and TRBJ1-2; D ambiguous. CDR3 residues: CASSNSLPGTTF. Here the CDR3 DNA reads TGTGCCAGTAGTAATTCCCTGCCGGGTACAACCTTC. The entire variable domain, with the rest obtained from reference TRBV19 and TRBJ1-2, is as follows: DGGITQSPKYLFRKEGQNVTLSCEQNLNHDAMYWYRQDPGQGLRLIYYSQIVNDFQKGDIAEGYSVSREKKESFPLTVTSAQKNPTAFYLCASSNSLPGTTFGSGTRLTVV.